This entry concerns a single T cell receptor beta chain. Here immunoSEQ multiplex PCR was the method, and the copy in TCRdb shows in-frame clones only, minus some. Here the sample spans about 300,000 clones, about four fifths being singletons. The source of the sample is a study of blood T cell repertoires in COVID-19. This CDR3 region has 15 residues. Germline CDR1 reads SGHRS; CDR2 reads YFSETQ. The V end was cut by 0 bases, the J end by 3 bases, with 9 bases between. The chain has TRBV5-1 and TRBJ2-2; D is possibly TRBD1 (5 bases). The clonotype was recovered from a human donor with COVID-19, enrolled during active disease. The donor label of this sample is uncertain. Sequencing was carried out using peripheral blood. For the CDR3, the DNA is TGCGCCAGCAGCTTGGATAGGGGTCACACCGGGGAGCTGTTTTTT. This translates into CASSLDRGHTGELFF.